The T cell receptor (beta chain) under discussion was sequenced for a study of early T cells in non-severe SARS-CoV-2 infection. V shed 4 bases and J shed 6 bases, with 7 bases lying between them. This CDR3 comprises 12 residues. The germline CDR1 and CDR2 sequences are SNHLY and FYNNEI. MiXCR was run by TCRdb on the 5' RACE reads, yielding one entry per CDR3 protein. The sample lists roughly 26,000 distinct CDR3 sequences; 4% to 4.5% were seen once. Sequenced input: whole blood. This chain connects TRBV2 to TRBJ1-5; D remains ambiguous. The receptor was derived from an adult who was a healthcare worker with PCR-confirmed SARS-CoV-2 infection or an uninfected control (not recorded which). The CDR3 region is CASSGMIQPQHF. CDR3 DNA: TGTGCCAGCAGTGGAATGATTCAGCCCCAGCATTTT.